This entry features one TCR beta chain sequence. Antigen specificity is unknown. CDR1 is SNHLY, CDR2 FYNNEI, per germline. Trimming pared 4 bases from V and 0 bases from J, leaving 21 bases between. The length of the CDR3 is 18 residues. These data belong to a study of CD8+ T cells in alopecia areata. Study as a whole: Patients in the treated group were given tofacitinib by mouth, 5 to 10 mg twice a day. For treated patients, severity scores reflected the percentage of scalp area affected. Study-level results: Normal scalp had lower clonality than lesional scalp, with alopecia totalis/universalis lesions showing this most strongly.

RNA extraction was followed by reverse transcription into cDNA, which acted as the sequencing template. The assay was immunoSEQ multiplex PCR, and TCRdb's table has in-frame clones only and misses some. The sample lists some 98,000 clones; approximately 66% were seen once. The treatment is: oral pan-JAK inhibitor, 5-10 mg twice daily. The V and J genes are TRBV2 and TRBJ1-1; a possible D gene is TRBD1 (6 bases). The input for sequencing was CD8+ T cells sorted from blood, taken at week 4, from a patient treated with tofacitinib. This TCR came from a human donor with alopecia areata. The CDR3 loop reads CASSVTVQGIVMNTEAFF. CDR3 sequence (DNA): TGTGCCAGCAGTGTAACCGTGCAGGGGATAGTTATGAACACTGAAGCTTTCTTT.